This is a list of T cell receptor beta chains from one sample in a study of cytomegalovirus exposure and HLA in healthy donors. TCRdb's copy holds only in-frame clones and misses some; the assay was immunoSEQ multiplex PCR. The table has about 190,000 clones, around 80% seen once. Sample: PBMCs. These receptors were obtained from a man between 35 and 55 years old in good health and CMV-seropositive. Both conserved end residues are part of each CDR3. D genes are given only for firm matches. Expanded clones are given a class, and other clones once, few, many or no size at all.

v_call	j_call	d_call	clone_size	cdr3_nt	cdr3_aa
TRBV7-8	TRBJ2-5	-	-	TGTGCCAGCAGCTTAGGGGAGCGGAGCCAAGAGACCCAGTACTTC	CASSLGERSQETQYF
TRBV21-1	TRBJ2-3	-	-	TGTGCCAGCAGCACTAACAAGGCCCCTAGCGGGGCCTCAGATACGCAGTATTTT	CASSTNKAPSGASDTQYF
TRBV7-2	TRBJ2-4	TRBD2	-	TGTGCCAGCAGCTTAGAGGCTAGCGGGGGGGGGAGCATTCAGTACTTC	CASSLEASGGGSIQYF
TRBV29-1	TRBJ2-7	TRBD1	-	TGCAGCGCAGTAGGGACAGGGTCGGAGGAGCAGTACTTC	CSAVGTGSEEQYF
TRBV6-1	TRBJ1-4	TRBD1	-	TGTGCCAGCAGCCCCCGGACAGGCGGAGAAAAACTGTTTTTT	CASSPRTGGEKLFF
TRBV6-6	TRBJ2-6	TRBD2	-	TGTGCCAGCGGGGGGGAACGCTCTGGGGCCAACGTCCTGACTTTC	CASGGERSGANVLTF
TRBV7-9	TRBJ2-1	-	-	TGTGCCACCGCCCCCACCTCGGCACCTCGAAGCCCTAGCAATGAGCAGTTCTTC	CATAPTSAPRSPSNEQFF
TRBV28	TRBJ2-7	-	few	TGTGCCAGCAGACCACCGGCCCAGGGGGGCCTATTCTACGAGCAGTACTTC	CASRPPAQGGLFYEQYF
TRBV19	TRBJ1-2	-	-	TGTGCCAGTAGTATAGCCCCCAGGGGTGGCTACACCTTC	CASSIAPRGGYTF
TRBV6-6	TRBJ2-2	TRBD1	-	TGTGCCAGCAGTGAGGACAGGCGGACGGGGGAGCTGTTTTTT	CASSEDRRTGELFF
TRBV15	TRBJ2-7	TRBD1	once	TGTGCCACCAGCGGACCCGGGACAGGGGGCTGCGAGCAGTACTTC	CATSGPGTGGCEQYF
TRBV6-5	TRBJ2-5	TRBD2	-	TGTGCCAGCAGCCGCTCCGGGGGGGCTAGCGAGACCCAGTACTTC	CASSRSGGASETQYF
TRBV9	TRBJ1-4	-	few	TGTGCCAGCAGCGTACAGGGGACAACTAATGAAAAACTGTTTTTT	CASSVQGTTNEKLFF
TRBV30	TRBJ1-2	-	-	TGTGCCTGGAGTTCGCGGGGCAGCCCGAGGGTCTATGGCTACACCTTC	CAWSSRGSPRVYGYTF
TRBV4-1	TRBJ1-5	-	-	TGCGCCAGCAGCCAAGTGGGGGCCCAGCCCCAGCATTTT	CASSQVGAQPQHF
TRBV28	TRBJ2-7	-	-	TGTGCCAGCAGGACCATCGGGACAAACCACGAGCAGTACTTC	CASRTIGTNHEQYF
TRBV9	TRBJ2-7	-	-	TGTGCCAGCAGCGTAGCCCCAACTATCTACGAGCAGTACTTC	CASSVAPTIYEQYF
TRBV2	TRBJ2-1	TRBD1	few	TGTGCCAGCAGTGAAAGGACAGGGGGGGACCACAATGAGCAGTTCTTC	CASSERTGGDHNEQFF
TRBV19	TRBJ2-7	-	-	TGTGCCAGTAGTATAGGGAGGAACGAGCAGTACTTC	CASSIGRNEQYF
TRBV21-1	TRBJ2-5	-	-	TGTGCCAGCAACCCCTTATTAACAGACAGGGCGCCGTCGTCGGACCAGTACTTC	CASNPLLTDRAPSSDQYF
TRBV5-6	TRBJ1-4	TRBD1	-	TGTGCCAGCAGATTATACGGGACAGATAATGAAAAACTGTTTTTT	CASRLYGTDNEKLFF
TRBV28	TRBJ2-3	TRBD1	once	TGTGCCAGCTGGGGACAGAGCACAGATACGCAGTATTTT	CASWGQSTDTQYF
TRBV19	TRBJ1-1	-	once	TGTGCCAGTAGTATTACACCAGGAGGTGAAGCTTTCTTT	CASSITPGGEAFF
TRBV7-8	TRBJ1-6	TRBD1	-	TGTGCCAGCAGCCCTCGGACAGGGTCTAATTCACCCCTCCACTTT	CASSPRTGSNSPLHF
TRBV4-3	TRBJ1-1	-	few	TGCGCCAGCAGCCAAGATCGGCCGGGGAACACTGAAGCTTTCTTT	CASSQDRPGNTEAFF
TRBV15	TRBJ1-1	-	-	TGTGCCACCAGCCACAGGGAAATGAACACTGAAGCTTTCTTT	CATSHREMNTEAFF
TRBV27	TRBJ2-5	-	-	TGTGCCAGCCGGCGCTCCGGGTCCCAAGAGACCCAGTACTTC	CASRRSGSQETQYF
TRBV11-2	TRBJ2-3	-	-	TGTGCCAGCAATCGGGGCACAGATACGCAGTATTTT	CASNRGTDTQYF
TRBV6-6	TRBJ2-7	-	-	TGTGCCAGCAGTCACCAGGGGGGATACGAGCAGTACTTC	CASSHQGGYEQYF
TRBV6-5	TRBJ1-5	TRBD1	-	TGTGCCAGCAGGGGACAGCAACGCAATCGGCCCCAGCATTTT	CASRGQQRNRPQHF